This T cell receptor beta chain was documented in a study of T cell repertoires in cytomegalovirus infection. About the study: Carrying CMV and the relevant HLA type showed in public TCR beta signatures. Study-wide results and caveats: HLA-C-restricted, CMV-specific TCR beta clonotypes were dominant ex vivo.

Germline V gene data show CDR1 as SGHTA and CDR2 as FQGTGA. This CDR3 has 17 amino acids. The J segment lost 8 bases and the V segment lost 5 bases, leaving 14 bases of the junction unmatched. Regarding this clonotype: Its specificity is not known. A single base separates this from a much larger clone, so it may be a read error.

Each CDR3 protein gets one entry after TCRdb re-called the reads with MiXCR. Of roughly 640,000 distinct CDR3 sequences listed, 24% are singletons. The V call is TRBV7-3, the J call TRBJ2-1, with 11 bases aligning to TRBD2. The sequenced sample was CD8+ T cells from PBMCs. The receptor was derived from a human donor in good health (CMV status not recorded). Some clones in this sample may be carry-over from other donors' samples. The CDR3 DNA follows: TGTGCCAGCAGCCTCGAGACTAGCGGGGAGGGCAGCCATGAGCAGTTCTTC. It is translated as CASSLETSGEGSHEQFF.